This TCR beta chain emerged from a study of tumor and adjacent non-tumor tissue in lung cancer. Germline V gives CDR1 SNHLY, CDR2 FYNNEI. This CDR3 is 14 amino acids long. V dropped 8 bases and J dropped 2 bases, with 13 bases sitting between them. As for this clonotype: Its specificity is unknown.

Three rounds of nested PCR, following a modified ARM-PCR protocol, produced the TCRbeta library. TCRdb re-called the multiplex PCR reads through MiXCR, storing one row per CDR3 protein. The profile shows 35,000 to 55,000 distinct CDR3 sequences, approximately 59% of them singletons. No cell sorting was done before RNA was extracted from the tissue. More than 3 cm separated this lung sample from the edge of the tumor. Findings of the study overall: Top 100 clones took a larger repertoire share in normal lung.

The chain carries TRBV2 and TRBJ1-5; D is uncertain. The specimen was distant non-tumor lung tissue. This TCR was recovered from a woman aged 40 to 49 with non-small cell lung cancer. The CDR3 spells CASGRDWGNQPQHF. The CDR3 region has the DNA TGTGCCAGCGGGCGGGATTGGGGCAATCAGCCCCAGCATTTT.